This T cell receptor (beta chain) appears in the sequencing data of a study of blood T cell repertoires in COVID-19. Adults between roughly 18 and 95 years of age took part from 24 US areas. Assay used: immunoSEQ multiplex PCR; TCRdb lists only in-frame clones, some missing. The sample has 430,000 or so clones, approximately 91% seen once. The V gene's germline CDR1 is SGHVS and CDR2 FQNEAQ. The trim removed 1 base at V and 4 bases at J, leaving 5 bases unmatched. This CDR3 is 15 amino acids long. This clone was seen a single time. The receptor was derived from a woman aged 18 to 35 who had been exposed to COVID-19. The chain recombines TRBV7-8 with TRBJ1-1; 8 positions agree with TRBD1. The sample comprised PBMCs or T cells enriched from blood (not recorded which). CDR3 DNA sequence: TGTGCCAGCAGCTTAGGGACAGGGAGGGCCACTGAAGCTTTCTTT. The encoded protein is CASSLGTGRATEAFF.